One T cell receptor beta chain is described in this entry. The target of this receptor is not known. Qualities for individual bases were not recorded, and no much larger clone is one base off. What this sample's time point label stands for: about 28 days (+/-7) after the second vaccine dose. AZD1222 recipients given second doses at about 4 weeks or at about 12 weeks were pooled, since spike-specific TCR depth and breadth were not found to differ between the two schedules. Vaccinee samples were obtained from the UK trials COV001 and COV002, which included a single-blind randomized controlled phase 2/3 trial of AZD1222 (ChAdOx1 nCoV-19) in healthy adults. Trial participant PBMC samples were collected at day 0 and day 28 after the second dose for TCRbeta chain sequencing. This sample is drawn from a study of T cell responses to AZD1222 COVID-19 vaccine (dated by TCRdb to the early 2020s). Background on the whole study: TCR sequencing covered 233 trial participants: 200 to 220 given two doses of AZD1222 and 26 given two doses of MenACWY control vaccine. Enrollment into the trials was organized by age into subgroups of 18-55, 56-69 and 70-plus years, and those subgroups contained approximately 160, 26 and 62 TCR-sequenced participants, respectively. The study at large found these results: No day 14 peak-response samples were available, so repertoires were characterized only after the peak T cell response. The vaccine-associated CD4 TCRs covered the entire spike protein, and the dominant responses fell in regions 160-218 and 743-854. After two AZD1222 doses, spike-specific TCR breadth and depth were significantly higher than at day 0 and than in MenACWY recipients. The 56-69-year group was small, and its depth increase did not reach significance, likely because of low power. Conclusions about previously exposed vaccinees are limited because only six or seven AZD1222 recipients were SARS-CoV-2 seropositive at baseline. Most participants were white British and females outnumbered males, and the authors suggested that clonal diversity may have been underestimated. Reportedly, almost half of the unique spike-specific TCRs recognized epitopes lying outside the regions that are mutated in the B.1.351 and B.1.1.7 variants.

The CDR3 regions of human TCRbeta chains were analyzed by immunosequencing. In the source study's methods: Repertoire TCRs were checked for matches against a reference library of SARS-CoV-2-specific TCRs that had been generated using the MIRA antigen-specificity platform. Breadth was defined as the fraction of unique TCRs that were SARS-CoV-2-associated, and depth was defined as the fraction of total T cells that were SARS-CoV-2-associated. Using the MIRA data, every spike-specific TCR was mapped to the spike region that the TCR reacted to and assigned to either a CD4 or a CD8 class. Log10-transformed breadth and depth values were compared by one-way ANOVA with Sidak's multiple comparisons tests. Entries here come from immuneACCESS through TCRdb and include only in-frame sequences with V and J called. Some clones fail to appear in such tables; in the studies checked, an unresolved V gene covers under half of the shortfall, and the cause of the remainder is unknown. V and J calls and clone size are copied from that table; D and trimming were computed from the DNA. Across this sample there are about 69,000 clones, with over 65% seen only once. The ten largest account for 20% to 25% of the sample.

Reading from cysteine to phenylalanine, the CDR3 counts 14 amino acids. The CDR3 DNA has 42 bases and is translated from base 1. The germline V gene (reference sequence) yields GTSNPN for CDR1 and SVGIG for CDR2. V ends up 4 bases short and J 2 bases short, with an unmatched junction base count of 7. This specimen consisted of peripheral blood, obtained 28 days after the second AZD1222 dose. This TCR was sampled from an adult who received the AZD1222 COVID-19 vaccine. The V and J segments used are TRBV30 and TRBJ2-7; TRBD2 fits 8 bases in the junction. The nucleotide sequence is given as TGTGCCTGGACTTGCGGGGGGTCTCCCTACGAGCAGTACTTC. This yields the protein CAWTCGGSPYEQYF.